This TCR beta chain was found in a study of radiotherapy plus CTLA-4 blockade in lung cancer. Across the whole study: Disease control reached more than 30%, with objective responses in over 15%. Study-level results: With interferon-beta, early dynamics of blood T cell clones were reported to best predict response. The study found tumor-derived TCR clones expanded in blood after radiotherapy plus ipilimumab.

Treatment of patients with chemo-refractory metastatic non-small-cell lung cancer consisted of focal radiation plus CTLA-4 blockade with ipilimumab. A remark on this clone: What it recognizes is unknown.

The germline V gene has CDR1 SNHLY and CDR2 FYNNEI. CDR3 length: 14 amino acids. V lost 4 bases to trimming and J lost 0 bases, with 7 bases between them. The table came from immunoSEQ multiplex PCR; TCRdb's copy has only in-frame clones and leaves some out. This sample carries about 86,000 clones, 83% of them seen once, and the ten largest clones take 0.65% to 0.95%. The V call is TRBV2, the J call TRBJ1-5; no clear D. The sequenced sample was peripheral blood, obtained from a patient treated with radiotherapy plus ipilimumab. This TCR was recovered from a human donor with non-small cell lung cancer who had stable disease on radiotherapy plus ipilimumab. For the CDR3, the DNA is TGTGCCAGCAGTGTGGCGGTTAGCAATCAGCCCCAGCATTTT. It is translated as CASSVAVSNQPQHF. The complete variable domain, with remaining parts taken from reference TRBV2 and TRBJ1-5, reads EPEVTQTPSHQVTQMGQEVILRCVPISNHLYFYWYRQILGQKVEFLVSFYNNEISEKSEIFDDQFSVERPDGSNFTLKIRSTKLEDSAMYFCASSVAVSNQPQHFGDGTRLSIL.